The clone carrying this TCR beta chain was detected only a few times. Its antigen is not identified. Reverse transcription of all isolated RNA meant that expressed TCRB transcripts were sequenced. Only in-frame clones appear in the TCRdb table, and some are missing; sequencing was by immunoSEQ multiplex PCR. The profile covers more than 300,000 clones, with more than 12% appearing a single time and approximately 0.02% taken by the ten largest. This CDR3 is 15 amino acids long. Trimming took 6 bases from V and 2 from J; bases not matched to a gene: 1. Germline V gives CDR1 LNHDA, CDR2 SQIVND (reference sequence). The sample is drawn from a study of beta chain features in type 1 diabetes. The overall study: Age and gender were similar between patients and healthy donors, as were cell yields. Overall study findings and caveats: When cDNA is sequenced, cells with high TCR expression could be over-represented.

Every donor had blood drawn once into heparin, roughly 110 mL on average. This clonotype was sampled from a woman aged 18-29 years in good health. Material: naive CD4+ T cells from blood. This chain uses TRBV19 with TRBJ2-1; 13 nucleotides line up with TRBD2. CDR3 DNA sequence: TGTGCCAGTAGGACTAGCGGGGGGCCCTACAATGAGCAGTTCTTC. Translation gives CASRTSGGPYNEQFF.